The 4 T cell receptor beta chains reported below all come from one sample, sequenced in a study of shared clonotypes between healthy human individuals. The protocol was immunoSEQ multiplex PCR, while the TCRdb copy is restricted to in-frame clones and leaves out a portion. The sample yields approximately 480,000 clones, around 79% seen once. The specimen sequenced was PBMCs. The origin of the receptors is a woman aged 40 to 55 in good health. Some clones in this sample may be carry-over from other donors' samples.

The chain recombines TRBV11-1 with TRBJ1-1; 7 bases map to TRBD1. Germline V gene sequence: CDR1 SGHAT, CDR2 FQDESV (reference sequence). The CDR3 consists of 15 residues. V shed 4 bases and J 1 base; nucleotides not matched to a gene: 6. The CDR3 DNA reads as TGTGCCAGCAGCTCGACCAGGGGGTCGAACACTGAAGCTTTCTTT. It specifies CASSSTRGSNTEAFF.

In this sample, this clone turned up a few times. V usage is TRBV6-1 and J usage is TRBJ2-4; no firm D call. Trimming pared 4 bases from V and 9 bases from J, leaving 10 bases between. Germline CDR1 MNHNS, CDR2 SASEGT. The length of the CDR3 is 12 residues. The chain's CDR3 is CASSGARIIQYF. CDR3 bases: TGTGCCAGCAGTGGGGCCCGAATCATTCAGTACTTC.

V usage is TRBV7-6 and J usage is TRBJ2-7; possible D gene TRBD1, 6 bases. Germline V gene sequence: CDR1 SGHVS, CDR2 FNYEAQ. This CDR3 has 14 amino acids. Trimming pared 5 bases from V and 2 bases from J, leaving 13 bases between. CDR3 in DNA: TGTGCCAGCAGCGTCGACGGACAGACCTACGAGCAGTACTTC. It specifies CASSVDGQTYEQYF.

This clone was recorded only once. This chain joins TRBV7-9 and TRBJ1-1; TRBD1 might be the D (5 bases). Trimming removed 1 base from V and 4 bases from J, with 13 bases in between. In germline, CDR1 is SEHNR, CDR2 FQNEAQ (reference sequence). The CDR3 length is 15 residues. CDR3 protein: CASSLVSGLATEAFF. CDR3 sequence (DNA): TGTGCCAGCAGCTTAGTATCAGGGTTGGCCACTGAAGCTTTCTTT.